What follows describes a single T cell receptor beta chain. The antigen remains undetermined. This sample stems from a study of CD8+ T cells in alopecia areata. At the level of the study: Tofacitinib was taken orally by treated patients, and the dose was 5 to 10 mg twice daily. Study-level findings and limits: While patients received tofacitinib, many expanded lesional clones remained present in scalp and blood.

Stated treatment: oral pan-JAK inhibitor, 5-10 mg twice daily. CDR1 is SGHRS, CDR2 YFSETQ, per germline. V lost 2 bases to trimming and J lost 5 bases, with 22 bases between them. This CDR3 comprises 18 residues. RNA was extracted and reverse transcribed into cDNA as the sequencing template. Here immunoSEQ multiplex PCR was the method, and the copy in TCRdb shows in-frame clones only, minus some. The data contain some 200,000 clones, less than 50% of them singletons. This receptor was identified in a human donor with alopecia areata. The chain has TRBV5-1 and TRBJ2-2; D may be TRBD1 (5 bases). Specimen: CD4+ T cells sorted from blood, collected between weeks 36 and 40, from a patient treated with tofacitinib. CDR3 sequence (DNA): TGCGCCAGCAGCTTATTCGCGGAGAGGCAGGGATGGACCGGGGAGCTGTTTTTT. It codes for CASSLFAERQGWTGELFF. The full variable domain, completed using reference TRBV5-1 and TRBJ2-2, is KAGVTQTPRYLIKTRGQQVTLSCSPISGHRSVSWYQQTPGQGLQFLFEYFSETQRNKGNFPGRFSGRQFSNSRSEMNVSTLELGDSALYLCASSLFAERQGWTGELFFGEGSRLTVL.